What follows are 21 T cell receptor beta chains derived from one specimen sequenced in a study of shared clonotypes between healthy human individuals. Naive CD8 cells comprised CD45RO-negative, CCR7-positively selected cells, excluding terminally differentiated effector memory CD45RA+ cells. This table comes from immunoSEQ multiplex PCR, and its TCRdb copy is limited to in-frame clones, with some not included. The table lists around 600,000 clones, 85% to 95% of them singletons. Sequenced material: naive CD8+ T cells sorted from blood. Every receptor here comes from a woman aged 25 to 39 in good health.

The chain joins TRBV2 to TRBJ2-7; D could derive from TRBD1 or TRBD2 (5 bases each). Looked up from germline, CDR1 is SNHLY and CDR2 is FYNNEI. With 3 bases removed from V and 5 bases from J, the gap between germline ends came to 11 bases. The CDR3 totals 13 residues. Written as DNA, the CDR3 is TGTGCCAGCAGTGAGAGGGGAACGGACGAGCAGTACTTC. Amino acid sequence: CASSERGTDEQYF.

The chain has TRBV7-9 and TRBJ2-1; no definite D call. Trimming stripped 6 bases from V and 1 base from J, with 16 bases between. Germline V lookup: CDR1 SEHNR, CDR2 FQNEAQ (reference sequence). CDR3 length: 16 residues. In DNA form, the CDR3 reads TGTGCCAGCAGAAAACCGAATGGACCGTCCTACAATGAGCAGTTCTTC. It specifies CASRKPNGPSYNEQFF.

The chain combines TRBV28 with TRBJ1-2; perhaps TRBD1 as D (5 bases). CDR1 and CDR2 (germline): MDHEN, SYDVKM. Deletions cut 4 bases from V and 7 bases from J, with 13 bases between. This CDR3 is built from 13 residues. Written as DNA, the CDR3 is TGTGCCAGCAGTTGGGGGTCTGGATCTGGCTACACCTTC. This codes for CASSWGSGSGYTF.

This chain uses TRBV19 with TRBJ1-2; 12 positions agree with TRBD1. The CDR3 consists of 14 residues. The V and J ends lost 4 bases and 6 bases, in that order; junction bases with no gene match: 3. Germline values: CDR1 LNHDA, CDR2 SQIVND (reference sequence). The CDR3 is CASSKGQGADGYTF. The CDR3 region has the DNA TGTGCCAGTAGTAAGGGACAGGGGGCAGATGGCTACACCTTC.

The chain joins TRBV7-9 to TRBJ2-7, with 13 bases identical to TRBD2. The germline V gene has CDR1 SEHNR and CDR2 FQNEAQ (reference sequence). Germline trimming cut 6 bases from V and 4 bases from J; bases unmatched to any gene: 6. The CDR3 is 15 residues long. CDR3 nucleotide sequence: TGTGCCAGCAGTCGGACGGGACTAGCGGGGTACGAGCAGTACTTC. Translating gives CASSRTGLAGYEQYF.

CDR3 nucleotide sequence: TGTGCCAGCAGTTCACAGGGGGCAATGACCTACGAGCAGTACTTC. Its translation: CASSSQGAMTYEQYF. The rearrangement links TRBV27 to TRBJ2-7, with 9 bases matching TRBD1. The CDR3 is 15 residues long. Looked up from germline, CDR1 is MNHEY and CDR2 is SMNVEV (reference sequence). Losses at the gene ends were 4 bases for V and 2 bases for J; bases not matched to a gene: 6.

In regard to this clone: The junction and the germline gene differ at one end; a read error may be behind it. This chain joins TRBV2 and TRBJ2-1; D is undetermined. The germline gives CDR1 SNHLY, CDR2 FYNNEI. The CDR3 loop spans 10 amino acids. Here the CDR3 reads CASRGRVLVF. DNA for the CDR3: TGTGCCAGCAGAGGACGGGTCTTGGTCTTC. Looking up the rest from reference TRBV2 and TRBJ2-1 gives the full variable domain: EPEVTQTPSHQVTQMGQEVILRCVPISNHLYFYWYRQILGQKVEFLVSFYNNEISEKSEIFDDQFSVERPDGSNFTLKIRSTKLEDSAMYFCASRGRVLVFGPGTRLTVL.

V is TRBV5-4 and J is TRBJ2-7; D might be TRBD2 (5 bases). The CDR3 covers 14 residues. CDR1 and CDR2 from the germline V gene are SGHNT and YYREEE (reference sequence). Trimming pared 3 bases from V and 4 bases from J, leaving 14 bases between. The CDR3 here is CASSWSDLNYEQYF. In DNA form, the CDR3 reads TGTGCCAGCAGCTGGTCGGACTTAAATTACGAGCAGTACTTC.

V usage is TRBV28 and J usage is TRBJ1-2, with 7 bases matching TRBD1. J was trimmed by 8 bases and V by 2 bases; bases with no gene match: 11. Germline V gives CDR1 MDHEN, CDR2 SYDVKM. The CDR3 extends over 15 amino acids. The CDR3 coding sequence is TGTGCCAGCAGTTTAAGTCGTCATAAAGGGGGCGGCTACACCTTC. It is translated as CASSLSRHKGGGYTF.

This rearrangement joins TRBV19 to TRBJ2-7; maybe TRBD2 (6 bases). The CDR3 extends over 15 amino acids. Trimming left V 3 bases short and J 0 bases short, with 12 bases between. Germline V gene data show CDR1 as LNHDA and CDR2 as SQIVND (reference sequence). CDR3 in amino acids: CASSIGGWSSYEQYF. CDR3 in DNA: TGTGCCAGTAGTATCGGGGGTTGGAGCTCCTACGAGCAGTACTTC.

The chain employs TRBV6-6 and TRBJ1-1, with D unclear. The V gene's germline CDR1 is MNHNY and CDR2 SVGAGI (reference sequence). The V end lost 5 bases, the J end lost 0 bases, and 7 bases lay between the germline ends. The CDR3 consists of 13 residues. CDR3 nucleotide sequence: TGTGCCAGCAGTGTAAATATGAACACTGAAGCTTTCTTT. It is translated as CASSVNMNTEAFF.

The V and J genes are TRBV19 and TRBJ2-3; 9 bases match TRBD2. The germline CDR1 and CDR2 sequences are LNHDA and SQIVND (reference sequence). Unmatched junction bases numbered 9, after V lost 5 bases and J lost 3 bases. This CDR3 spans 16 amino acids. CDR3 sequence: CASSPRTSESTDTQYF. As DNA, the CDR3 is TGTGCCAGTAGTCCCCGGACTAGCGAGTCGACAGATACGCAGTATTTT.

The rearrangement joins TRBV27 to TRBJ2-5, with 9 bases fitting TRBD1. Germline V lookup: CDR1 MNHEY, CDR2 SMNVEV (reference sequence). CDR3 length: 12 amino acids. Trimming at V came to 5 bases and at J to 11 bases, leaving 6 bases not matched to a gene. The CDR3: CASSTGGLEQYF. The CDR3 bases are TGTGCCAGCAGTACAGGGGGCCTTGAGCAGTACTTC.

The gene calls are TRBV19 and TRBJ1-4, with a tentative D call TRBD1 (5 bases). The V and J ends lost 5 bases and 1 base respectively, with 11 bases between them. The CDR3 runs 15 residues. Per the germline V gene, CDR1 is LNHDA and CDR2 is SQIVND (reference sequence). CDR3 sequence: CASSEGLQTNEKLFF. In DNA, the CDR3 is TGTGCCAGTAGTGAGGGACTGCAAACTAATGAAAAACTGTTTTTT.

The table lists this clone with a count of one. The chain links TRBV28 to TRBJ2-5, with D maybe TRBD2 (6 bases). Germline CDR1 and CDR2: MDHEN and SYDVKM. Trimming left V 11 bases short and J 4 bases short, with 17 bases between. The CDR3 covers 13 residues. The CDR3 region has the DNA TGTGCCGCCGATACAACTAGCAGAGAGACCCAGTACTTC. This sequence encodes CAADTTSRETQYF. Full variable domain (remainder filled in from reference TRBV28 and TRBJ2-5): DVKVTQSSRYLVKRTGEKVFLECVQDMDHENMFWYRQDPGLGLRLIYFSYDVKMKEKGDIPEGYSVSREKKERFSLILESASTNQTSMYLCAADTTSRETQYFGPGTRLLVL.

The chain is built from TRBV27 and TRBJ2-7; maybe TRBD2 (6 bases). Germline CDR1 MNHEY, CDR2 SMNVEV (reference sequence). CDR3 length: 13 amino acids. V shed 6 bases and J shed 3 bases, with 12 bases lying between them. CDR3 nucleotide sequence: TGTGCCAGCAGCTTTCGTAGCGGCTACGAGCAGTACTTC. Translation: CASSFRSGYEQYF.

V gene TRBV4-2 combines with J gene TRBJ2-3; TRBD2 is a possible D gene (6 bases). The V gene lost 0 bases and the J gene lost 2 bases, with 12 bases spanning the gap. Per germline, CDR1 LGHNA and CDR2 YNFKEQ. The CDR3 runs 16 residues. CDR3 DNA: TGTGCCAGCAGCCAAGAACAGACTAGTCCCACAGATACGCAGTATTTT. Translating it yields CASSQEQTSPTDTQYF.

J is TRBJ2-7 and V is TRBV10-3; D may correspond to TRBD1 or TRBD2 (5 bases each). This CDR3 region has 14 residues. Trimming removed 5 bases from V and 5 bases from J, with 16 bases in between. Germline V CDR1 and CDR2: ENHRY, SYGVKD. The CDR3 spells CAISSGAVVHEQYF. The CDR3 DNA sequence: TGTGCCATCAGTTCCGGGGCCGTAGTCCACGAGCAGTACTTC.

V gene TRBV21-1 combines with J gene TRBJ2-1; the D segment call TRBD2 is taken from the table without a DNA check. TRBV21-1 is a pseudogene locus. The CDR3 is made up of 16 amino acids. The CDR3 sequence is CASSKWRERTYNEQFF. DNA of the CDR3: TGTGCCAGCAGCAAATGGCGGGAGAGAACCTACAATGAGCAGTTCTTC.

The CDR3 spells CASSATFYRDSDYEQYF. CDR3 sequence (DNA): TGTGCCAGCAGCGCCACATTTTACCGGGACAGCGACTACGAGCAGTACTTC. V and J are TRBV9 and TRBJ2-5, with TRBD1 identical over 7 bases. The J call may be in error: the DNA end matches TRBJ2-7 better. The germline gives CDR1 SGDLS, CDR2 YYNGEE. This CDR3 is built from 17 residues.

The V gene is TRBV11-2, the J gene TRBJ1-2; D is uncertain. The V gene's germline CDR1 is SGHAT and CDR2 FQNNGV. V dropped 1 base and J dropped 4 bases, with 10 bases sitting between them. The CDR3 extends over 14 amino acids. CDR3 sequence reads: CASSLGVPGYGYTF. In DNA form, the CDR3 reads TGTGCCAGCAGCTTAGGGGTTCCTGGCTATGGCTACACCTTC.